A selection of T cell receptor beta chains follows, all from one sample in a study of blood T cell repertoires in COVID-19. Profiling relied on immunoSEQ multiplex PCR, and the TCRdb table lists in-frame clones only, not all of them. The data show roughly 350,000 clones, with 80% to 90% seen just once and about 9.4% held by the top ten. The sample consisted of peripheral blood. Source of these receptors: a woman younger than 45 with COVID-19, enrolled during active disease. The CDR3 runs from the conserved cysteine through the conserved F or W. Each record gives: J gene, clone size, V gene, D gene, CDR3 protein, CDR3 DNA. A D gene is named only where the DNA matches it firmly. The size field is filled for only some rows; it gives once, few, many or a size class.

J gene: TRBJ1-3; clone size: .; V gene: TRBV4-1; D gene: .; CDR3 protein: CASSQDVTTPSGNTIYF; CDR3 DNA: TGCGCCAGCAGCCAAGATGTAACTACTCCTTCTGGAAACACCATATATTTT
J gene: TRBJ1-2; clone size: .; V gene: TRBV28; D gene: TRBD1; CDR3 protein: CASSLGDRGPNGYTF; CDR3 DNA: TGTGCCAGCAGTTTAGGGGACAGGGGGCCAAATGGCTACACCTTC
J gene: TRBJ2-2; clone size: .; V gene: TRBV30; D gene: .; CDR3 protein: CAWFAGHGELFF; CDR3 DNA: TGTGCCTGGTTCGCAGGGCACGGGGAGCTGTTTTTT
J gene: TRBJ2-2; clone size: .; V gene: TRBV27; D gene: .; CDR3 protein: CASSPYGGELFF; CDR3 DNA: TGTGCCAGCAGTCCCTATGGCGGGGAGCTGTTTTTT
J gene: TRBJ1-2; clone size: .; V gene: TRBV7-8; D gene: .; CDR3 protein: CASSLGAGSNYGYTF; CDR3 DNA: TGTGCCAGCAGCTTAGGCGCAGGATCTAACTATGGCTACACCTTC
J gene: TRBJ2-3; clone size: .; V gene: TRBV7-3; D gene: .; CDR3 protein: CASSSLGGTDTQYF; CDR3 DNA: TGTGCCAGCAGCTCACTGGGAGGTACAGATACGCAGTATTTT
J gene: TRBJ1-4; clone size: .; V gene: TRBV7-9; D gene: TRBD1; CDR3 protein: CASSQPGQGASNEKLFF; CDR3 DNA: TGTGCCAGCAGCCAGCCGGGACAGGGGGCGTCTAATGAAAAACTGTTTTTT
J gene: TRBJ1-5; clone size: .; V gene: TRBV19; D gene: TRBD1; CDR3 protein: CASSIWTGRYNQPQHF; CDR3 DNA: TGTGCCAGTAGTATCTGGACAGGGAGGTACAATCAGCCCCAGCATTTT
J gene: TRBJ1-4; clone size: .; V gene: TRBV28; D gene: TRBD1; CDR3 protein: CASRAGGNEKLFF; CDR3 DNA: TGTGCCAGCAGAGCAGGGGGTAATGAAAAACTGTTTTTT
J gene: TRBJ2-2; clone size: .; V gene: TRBV28; D gene: .; CDR3 protein: CASSFRTALRSNTGELFF; CDR3 DNA: TGTGCCAGCAGTTTCAGGACAGCTCTACGCTCGAACACCGGGGAGCTGTTTTTT
J gene: TRBJ2-1; clone size: .; V gene: TRBV28; D gene: .; CDR3 protein: CATRPGQSSYNEQFF; CDR3 DNA: TGTGCAACCAGGCCAGGGCAGAGCTCCTACAATGAGCAGTTCTTC
J gene: TRBJ1-1; clone size: .; V gene: TRBV29-1; D gene: .; CDR3 protein: CSVETGQNSGAFF; CDR3 DNA: TGCAGCGTGGAAACCGGACAGAACTCGGGAGCTTTCTTT
J gene: TRBJ2-7; clone size: .; V gene: TRBV5-6; D gene: TRBD1; CDR3 protein: CASSWGTGDNSYEQYF; CDR3 DNA: TGTGCCAGCAGCTGGGGGACAGGGGATAACTCCTACGAGCAGTACTTC
J gene: TRBJ1-4; clone size: .; V gene: TRBV28; D gene: .; CDR3 protein: CASSSPRGGNEKLFF; CDR3 DNA: TGTGCCAGCAGTTCCCCCCGCGGGGGCAATGAAAAACTGTTTTTT
J gene: TRBJ2-7; clone size: .; V gene: TRBV28; D gene: .; CDR3 protein: CASSLQDEQYF; CDR3 DNA: TGTGCCAGCAGTTTACAGGACGAGCAGTACTTC
J gene: TRBJ2-1; clone size: .; V gene: TRBV9; D gene: TRBD1; CDR3 protein: CASSVGGTGNEQFF; CDR3 DNA: TGTGCCAGCAGCGTAGGCGGGACAGGAAATGAGCAGTTCTTC
J gene: TRBJ1-2; clone size: .; V gene: TRBV7-2; D gene: TRBD1; CDR3 protein: CASSFPLGRGPWGYTF; CDR3 DNA: TGTGCCAGCAGCTTTCCCCTGGGCAGGGGGCCGTGGGGCTACACCTTC
J gene: TRBJ2-3; clone size: .; V gene: TRBV14; D gene: TRBD2; CDR3 protein: CASGLAGGPDTQYF; CDR3 DNA: TGTGCCAGCGGACTAGCGGGAGGGCCAGATACGCAGTATTTT
J gene: TRBJ1-6; clone size: .; V gene: TRBV3-1/TRBV3-2; D gene: .; CDR3 protein: CASSQDPRGRSSPLHF; CDR3 DNA: TGTGCCAGCAGCCAAGATCCTCGGGGAAGGAGCTCACCCCTCCACTTT
J gene: TRBJ1-2; clone size: .; V gene: TRBV19; D gene: TRBD1; CDR3 protein: CASSIVAQGTYGYTF; CDR3 DNA: TGTGCCAGTAGTATAGTTGCACAGGGGACGTATGGCTACACCTTC
J gene: TRBJ2-7; clone size: .; V gene: TRBV5-6; D gene: TRBD1; CDR3 protein: CASSSSGTGWIGEQYF; CDR3 DNA: TGTGCCAGCAGCTCCTCCGGGACAGGGTGGATTGGGGAGCAGTACTTC
J gene: TRBJ2-5; clone size: .; V gene: TRBV28; D gene: .; CDR3 protein: CASSLRSYGEETQYF; CDR3 DNA: TGTGCCAGCAGTTTACGTTCATACGGAGAAGAGACCCAGTACTTC
J gene: TRBJ2-2; clone size: .; V gene: TRBV11-2; D gene: TRBD2; CDR3 protein: CASSLRQLAVLPNTGELFF; CDR3 DNA: TGTGCCAGCAGCTTAAGGCAACTAGCGGTTCTCCCGAACACCGGGGAGCTGTTTTTT
J gene: TRBJ2-6; clone size: .; V gene: TRBV6-5; D gene: .; CDR3 protein: CASSYSVSGANVLTF; CDR3 DNA: TGTGCCAGCAGTTACTCTGTCTCCGGGGCCAACGTCCTGACTTTC
J gene: TRBJ2-7; clone size: .; V gene: TRBV14; D gene: TRBD1; CDR3 protein: CASSLGQGGYYEQYF; CDR3 DNA: TGTGCCAGCAGCCTCGGACAGGGGGGATACTACGAGCAGTACTTC
J gene: TRBJ2-7; clone size: .; V gene: TRBV30; D gene: TRBD1; CDR3 protein: CASQGADEQYF; CDR3 DNA: TGTGCCTCCCAGGGGGCGGACGAGCAGTACTTC
J gene: TRBJ1-5; clone size: .; V gene: TRBV28; D gene: .; CDR3 protein: CASSPHRGNSNQPQHF; CDR3 DNA: TGTGCCAGCAGTCCGCATCGCGGGAATAGCAATCAGCCCCAGCATTTT
J gene: TRBJ1-1; clone size: .; V gene: TRBV28; D gene: TRBD1; CDR3 protein: CASSAWDRGSNTEAFF; CDR3 DNA: TGTGCCAGCAGCGCCTGGGACAGGGGGTCTAACACTGAAGCTTTCTTT
J gene: TRBJ2-1; clone size: .; V gene: TRBV3-1/TRBV3-2; D gene: .; CDR3 protein: CASSRDLNNEQFF; CDR3 DNA: TGTGCCAGCAGCCGCGACTTAAACAATGAGCAGTTCTTC
J gene: TRBJ2-1; clone size: .; V gene: TRBV4-3; D gene: .; CDR3 protein: CASSGGLIARDEQFF; CDR3 DNA: TGCGCCAGCAGCGGCGGACTAATTGCGCGCGATGAGCAGTTCTTC
J gene: TRBJ2-1; clone size: .; V gene: TRBV6-5; D gene: TRBD2; CDR3 protein: CASTLAGDNEQFF; CDR3 DNA: TGTGCCAGCACACTAGCGGGAGACAATGAGCAGTTCTTC
J gene: TRBJ2-7; clone size: once; V gene: TRBV28; D gene: .; CDR3 protein: CASSIQGGSEQYF; CDR3 DNA: TGTGCCAGCTCCATCCAGGGGGGTTCCGAGCAGTACTTC
J gene: TRBJ1-5; clone size: .; V gene: TRBV6-4; D gene: .; CDR3 protein: CASTRGGQGKKSNQPQHF; CDR3 DNA: TGTGCCAGCACCCGGGGGGGTCAGGGGAAGAAAAGCAATCAGCCCCAGCATTTT
J gene: TRBJ2-7; clone size: .; V gene: TRBV14; D gene: .; CDR3 protein: CASSREDKAHYEQYF; CDR3 DNA: TGTGCCAGCAGCCGGGAGGACAAGGCTCACTACGAGCAGTACTTC
J gene: TRBJ1-2; clone size: .; V gene: TRBV9; D gene: .; CDR3 protein: CASSVNNGYTF; CDR3 DNA: TGTGCCAGCAGCGTAAATAATGGCTACACCTTC
J gene: TRBJ1-6; clone size: .; V gene: TRBV21-1; D gene: .; CDR3 protein: CASSKWGQSRPPPLHF; CDR3 DNA: TGTGCCAGCAGCAAATGGGGACAGTCTAGGCCGCCACCCCTCCACTTT
J gene: TRBJ2-7; clone size: .; V gene: TRBV7-2; D gene: .; CDR3 protein: CASSLARYYEQYF; CDR3 DNA: TGTGCCAGCAGCTTAGCACGCTACTACGAGCAGTACTTC
J gene: TRBJ1-3; clone size: .; V gene: TRBV14; D gene: .; CDR3 protein: CASSPDRISSGNTIYF; CDR3 DNA: TGTGCCAGCAGCCCCGACAGGATAAGCTCTGGAAACACCATATATTTT
J gene: TRBJ2-1; clone size: .; V gene: TRBV6-5; D gene: .; CDR3 protein: CASSFGGRSYNEQFF; CDR3 DNA: TGTGCCAGCAGTTTCGGGGGGCGGAGCTACAATGAGCAGTTCTTC
J gene: TRBJ2-7; clone size: few; V gene: TRBV5-6; D gene: TRBD2; CDR3 protein: CASSLGGGYEQYF; CDR3 DNA: TGTGCCAGCAGTCTGGGCGGGGGCTACGAGCAGTACTTC